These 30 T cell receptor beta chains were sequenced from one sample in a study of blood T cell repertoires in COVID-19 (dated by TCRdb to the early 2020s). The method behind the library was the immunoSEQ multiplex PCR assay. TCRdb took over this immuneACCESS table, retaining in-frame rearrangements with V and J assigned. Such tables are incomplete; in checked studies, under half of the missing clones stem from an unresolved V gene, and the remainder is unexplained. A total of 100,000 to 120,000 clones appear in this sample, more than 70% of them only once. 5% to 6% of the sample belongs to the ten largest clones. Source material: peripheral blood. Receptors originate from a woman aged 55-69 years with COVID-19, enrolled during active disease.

In DNA, the CDR3 is TGTGCCAGCAGACCGGGACAGGGAAATCAGCCCCAGCATTTT. It encodes CASRPGQGNQPQHF. The rearrangement joins TRBV28 to TRBJ1-5, with 9 bases identical to TRBD1. CDR3 length: 14 amino acids. V shed 6 bases and J 4 bases; nucleotides not matched to a gene: 4. Germline loops: CDR1 MDHEN, CDR2 SYDVKM.

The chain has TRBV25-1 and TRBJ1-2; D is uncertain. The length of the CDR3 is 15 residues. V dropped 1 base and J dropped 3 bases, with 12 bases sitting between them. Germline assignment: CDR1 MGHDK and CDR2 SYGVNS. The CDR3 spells CASSESTLGYYGYTF. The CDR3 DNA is TGTGCCAGCAGTGAATCGACCCTAGGTTACTATGGCTACACCTTC.

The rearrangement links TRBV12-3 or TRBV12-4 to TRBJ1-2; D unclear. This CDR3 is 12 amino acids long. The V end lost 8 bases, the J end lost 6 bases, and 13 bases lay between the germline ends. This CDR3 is CASAWGGNGYTF. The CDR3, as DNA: TGTGCCAGCGCCTGGGGAGGGAATGGCTACACCTTC.

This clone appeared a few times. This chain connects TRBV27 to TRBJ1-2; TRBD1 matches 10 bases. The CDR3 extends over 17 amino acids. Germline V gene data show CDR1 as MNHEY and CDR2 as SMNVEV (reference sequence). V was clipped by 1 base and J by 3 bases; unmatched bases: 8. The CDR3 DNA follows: TGTGCCAGCAGTTTATTAACCGGGACAGGGGATGACTATGGCTACACCTTC. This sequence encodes CASSLLTGTGDDYGYTF.

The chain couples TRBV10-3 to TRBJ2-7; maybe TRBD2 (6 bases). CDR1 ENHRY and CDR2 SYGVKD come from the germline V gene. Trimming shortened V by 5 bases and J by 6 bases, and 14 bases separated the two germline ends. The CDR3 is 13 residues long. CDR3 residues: CAISWDPGGEQYF. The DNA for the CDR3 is TGTGCCATCAGTTGGGACCCCGGGGGCGAGCAGTACTTC.

The DNA of the CDR3 is TGTGCCAGCAGTTTAAACGCTTGGCCAGGGGCTGGAAACACCATATATTTT. Translation gives CASSLNAWPGAGNTIYF. The V call is TRBV27, the J call TRBJ1-3; a weak D match, TRBD1 (6 bases). CDR3 size: 17 residues. Germline V gives CDR1 MNHEY, CDR2 SMNVEV (reference sequence). V was clipped by 2 bases and J by 2 bases, with 16 bases between them.

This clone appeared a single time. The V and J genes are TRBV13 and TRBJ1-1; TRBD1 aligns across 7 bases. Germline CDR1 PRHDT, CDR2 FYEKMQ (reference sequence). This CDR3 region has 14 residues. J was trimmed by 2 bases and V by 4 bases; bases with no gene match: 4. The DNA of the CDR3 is TGTGCCAGCAGCTCTGGGACAGTAAACACTGAAGCTTTCTTT. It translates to CASSSGTVNTEAFF.

CDR3 in DNA: TGTGCCAGCACCTTGGGACTGGGGATCAATGAGCAGTTCTTC. It specifies CASTLGLGINEQFF. The chain carries TRBV3-1 (or the pseudogene TRBV3-2) and TRBJ2-1, with D maybe TRBD2 (6 bases). This CDR3 spans 14 amino acids. Looked up from germline, CDR1 is LGHDT and CDR2 is YNNKEL (reference sequence). Deletions cut 7 bases from V and 6 bases from J, with 16 bases between.

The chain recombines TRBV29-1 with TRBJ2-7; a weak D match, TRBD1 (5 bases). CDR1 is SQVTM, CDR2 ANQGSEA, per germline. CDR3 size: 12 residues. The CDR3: CSGGQGVSEQYF. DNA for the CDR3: TGCAGTGGCGGTCAGGGCGTTAGTGAGCAGTACTTC.

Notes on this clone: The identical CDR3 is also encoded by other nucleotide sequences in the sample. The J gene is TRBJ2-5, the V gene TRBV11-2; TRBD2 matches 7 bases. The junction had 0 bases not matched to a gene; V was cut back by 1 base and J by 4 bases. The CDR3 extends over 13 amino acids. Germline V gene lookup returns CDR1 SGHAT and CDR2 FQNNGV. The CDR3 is CASSLGGGETQYF. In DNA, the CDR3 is TGTGCCAGCAGCTTAGGCGGGGGAGAGACCCAGTACTTC.

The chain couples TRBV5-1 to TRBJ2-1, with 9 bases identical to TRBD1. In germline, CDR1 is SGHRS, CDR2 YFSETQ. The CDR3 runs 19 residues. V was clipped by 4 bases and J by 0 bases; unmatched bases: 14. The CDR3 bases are TGCGCCAGCAGCCCGGGACAGGGTCTGACCAGGAGCTCCTACAATGAGCAGTTCTTC. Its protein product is CASSPGQGLTRSSYNEQFF.

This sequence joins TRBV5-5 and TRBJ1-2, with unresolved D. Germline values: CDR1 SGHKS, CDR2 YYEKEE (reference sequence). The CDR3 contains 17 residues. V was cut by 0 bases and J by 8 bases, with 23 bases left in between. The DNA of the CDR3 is TGTGCCAGCAGCTTGGCCTTTCTTAAGTCAAACCCGAGGGGCTACACCTTC. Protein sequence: CASSLAFLKSNPRGYTF.

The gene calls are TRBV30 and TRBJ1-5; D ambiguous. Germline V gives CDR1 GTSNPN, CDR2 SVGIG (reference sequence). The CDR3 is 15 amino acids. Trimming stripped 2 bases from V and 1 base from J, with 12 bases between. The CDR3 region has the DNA TGTGCCTGGAGTCCCGACTCGCCGAGCAATCAGCCCCAGCATTTT. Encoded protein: CAWSPDSPSNQPQHF. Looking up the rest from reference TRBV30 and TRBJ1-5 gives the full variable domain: SQTIHQWPATLVQPVGSPLSLECTVEGTSNPNLYWYRQAAGRGLQLLFYSVGIGQISSEVPQNLSASRPQDRQFILSSKKLLLSDSGFYLCAWSPDSPSNQPQHFGDGTRLSIL.

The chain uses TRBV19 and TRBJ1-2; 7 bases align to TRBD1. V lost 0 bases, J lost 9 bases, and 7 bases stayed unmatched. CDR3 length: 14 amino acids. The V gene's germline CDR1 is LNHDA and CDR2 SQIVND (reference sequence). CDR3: CASSIDGTVVRYTF. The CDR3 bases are TGTGCCAGTAGTATAGATGGGACAGTTGTTCGCTACACCTTC. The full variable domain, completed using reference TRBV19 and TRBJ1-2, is DGGITQSPKYLFRKEGQNVTLSCEQNLNHDAMYWYRQDPGQGLRLIYYSQIVNDFQKGDIAEGYSVSREKKESFPLTVTSAQKNPTAFYLCASSIDGTVVRYTFGSGTRLTVV.

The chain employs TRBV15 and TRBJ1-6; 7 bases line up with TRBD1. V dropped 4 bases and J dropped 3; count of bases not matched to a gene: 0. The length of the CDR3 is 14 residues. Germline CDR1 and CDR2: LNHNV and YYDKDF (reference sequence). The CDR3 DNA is TGTGCCACCAGCACAGGGGGCTATAATTCACCCCTCCACTTT. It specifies CATSTGGYNSPLHF.

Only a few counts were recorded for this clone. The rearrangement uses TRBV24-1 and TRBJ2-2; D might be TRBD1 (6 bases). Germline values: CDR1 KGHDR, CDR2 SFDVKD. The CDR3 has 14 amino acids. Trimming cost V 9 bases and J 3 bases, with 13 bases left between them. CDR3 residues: CATAGTLYTGELFF. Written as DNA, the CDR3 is TGTGCCACCGCCGGGACACTATACACCGGGGAGCTGTTTTTT.

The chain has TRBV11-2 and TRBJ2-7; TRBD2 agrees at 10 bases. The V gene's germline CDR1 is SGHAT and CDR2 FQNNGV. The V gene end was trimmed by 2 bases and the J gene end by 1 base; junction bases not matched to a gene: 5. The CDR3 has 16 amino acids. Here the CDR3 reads CASSLLSSGGSYEQYF. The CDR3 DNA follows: TGTGCCAGCAGCTTACTTTCTAGCGGGGGATCCTACGAGCAGTACTTC.

CDR3 in DNA: TGTGCCAGTAGGAACCGACAGGGAGAAGCTTTCTTT. Amino acids: CASRNRQGEAFF. The V call is TRBV19, the J call TRBJ1-1; TRBD1 agrees at 7 bases. The germline V gene has CDR1 LNHDA and CDR2 SQIVND (reference sequence). Trimming cost V 6 bases and J 8 bases; bases outside gene matches: 6. The CDR3 runs to 12 residues. The complete variable domain, with remaining parts taken from reference TRBV19 and TRBJ1-1, reads DGGITQSPKYLFRKEGQNVTLSCEQNLNHDAMYWYRQDPGQGLRLIYYSQIVNDFQKGDIAEGYSVSREKKESFPLTVTSAQKNPTAFYLCASRNRQGEAFFGQGTRLTVV.

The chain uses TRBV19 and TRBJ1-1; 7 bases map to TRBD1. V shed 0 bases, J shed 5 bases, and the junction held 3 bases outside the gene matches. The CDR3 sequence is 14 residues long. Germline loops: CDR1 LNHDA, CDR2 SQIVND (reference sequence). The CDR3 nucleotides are TGTGCCAGTAGTATAGATCCGGACAGGACTGAAGCTTTCTTT. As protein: CASSIDPDRTEAFF.

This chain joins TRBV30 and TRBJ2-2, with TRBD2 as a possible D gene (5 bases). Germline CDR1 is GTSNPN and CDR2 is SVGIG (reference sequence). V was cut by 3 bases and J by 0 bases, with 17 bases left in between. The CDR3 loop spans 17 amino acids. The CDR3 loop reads CAWRGDMYNANTGELFF. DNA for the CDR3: TGTGCCTGGAGGGGAGACATGTATAACGCGAACACCGGGGAGCTGTTTTTT.

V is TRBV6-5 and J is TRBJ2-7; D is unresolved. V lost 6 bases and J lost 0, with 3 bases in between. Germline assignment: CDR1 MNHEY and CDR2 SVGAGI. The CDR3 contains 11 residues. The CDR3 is CASSGSYEQYF. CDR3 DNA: TGTGCCAGCAGCGGCTCCTACGAGCAGTACTTC.

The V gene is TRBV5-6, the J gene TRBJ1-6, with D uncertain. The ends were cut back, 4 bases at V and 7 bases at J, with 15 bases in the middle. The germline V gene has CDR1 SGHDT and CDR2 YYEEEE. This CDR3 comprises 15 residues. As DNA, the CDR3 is TGTGCCAGCAGCCGGACTTTGTTTGGGAATTCACCCCTCCACTTT. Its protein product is CASSRTLFGNSPLHF.

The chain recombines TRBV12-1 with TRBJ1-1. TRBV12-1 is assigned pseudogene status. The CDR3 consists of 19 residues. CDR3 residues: CASSTLLETRDGENTEAFF. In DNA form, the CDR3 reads TGTGCCAGCAGCACTTTGCTCGAAACGCGGGACGGGGAGAACACTGAAGCTTTCTTT.

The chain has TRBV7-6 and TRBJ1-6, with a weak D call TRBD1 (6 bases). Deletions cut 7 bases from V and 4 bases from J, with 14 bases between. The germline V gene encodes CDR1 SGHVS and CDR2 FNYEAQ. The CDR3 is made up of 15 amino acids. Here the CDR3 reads CASTIRTDYNSPLHF. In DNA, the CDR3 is TGTGCCAGCACAATACGGACAGATTATAATTCACCCCTCCACTTT.

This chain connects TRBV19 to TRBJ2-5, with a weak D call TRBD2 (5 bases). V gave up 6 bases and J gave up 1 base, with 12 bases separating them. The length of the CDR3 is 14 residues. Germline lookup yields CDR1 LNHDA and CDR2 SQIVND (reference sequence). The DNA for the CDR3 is TGTGCCAGTAGCCCCTTGGACTCCCAAGAGACCCAGTACTTC. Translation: CASSPLDSQETQYF.

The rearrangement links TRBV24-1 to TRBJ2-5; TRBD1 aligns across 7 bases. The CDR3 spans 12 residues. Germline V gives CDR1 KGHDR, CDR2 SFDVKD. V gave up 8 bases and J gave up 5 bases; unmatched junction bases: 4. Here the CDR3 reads CATKGGVETQYF. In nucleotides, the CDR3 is TGTGCCACCAAAGGGGGCGTCGAGACCCAGTACTTC.

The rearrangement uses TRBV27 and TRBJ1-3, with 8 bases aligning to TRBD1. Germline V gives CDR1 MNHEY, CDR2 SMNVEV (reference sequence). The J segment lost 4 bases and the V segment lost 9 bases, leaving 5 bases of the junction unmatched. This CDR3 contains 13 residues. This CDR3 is CASPRGLGNTIYF. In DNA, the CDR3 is TGTGCCAGTCCCAGGGGGCTGGGAAACACCATATATTTT.

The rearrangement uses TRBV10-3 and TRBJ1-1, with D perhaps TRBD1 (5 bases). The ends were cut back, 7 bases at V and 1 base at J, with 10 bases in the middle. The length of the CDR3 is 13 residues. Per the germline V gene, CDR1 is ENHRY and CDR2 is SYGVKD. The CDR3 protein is CAINARENTEAFF. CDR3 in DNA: TGTGCCATCAACGCCAGGGAGAACACTGAAGCTTTCTTT.

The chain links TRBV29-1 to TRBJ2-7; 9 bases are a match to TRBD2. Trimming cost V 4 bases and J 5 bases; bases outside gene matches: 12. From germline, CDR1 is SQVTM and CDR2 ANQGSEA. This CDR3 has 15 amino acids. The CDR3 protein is CSVGVGERGADEQYF. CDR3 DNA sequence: TGCAGCGTTGGGGTGGGTGAGCGGGGGGCGGACGAGCAGTACTTC.

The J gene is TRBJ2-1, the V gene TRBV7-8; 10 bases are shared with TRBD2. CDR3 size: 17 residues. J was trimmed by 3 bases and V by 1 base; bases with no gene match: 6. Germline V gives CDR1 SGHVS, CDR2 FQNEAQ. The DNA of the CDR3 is TGTGCCAGCAGCTTAGTAGGGGCTAGCGGGGGCTACAATGAGCAGTTCTTC. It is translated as CASSLVGASGGYNEQFF.